This TCR beta chain was observed in a study of Siglec-9 on CD8 T cells in melanoma (dated 2019 in TCRdb). Some background on the complete study: The study examined the expression of Siglec-9 on CD8+ T cells and how Siglec-9 regulates T cells within the melanoma tumor microenvironment.

In regard to this clone: Its antigen is unknown. Per-nucleotide qualities are absent, and no much larger clonotype sits a single base away.

Results and caveats for the whole study, not just this receptor: According to the reported findings, Siglec-9 marked and regulated a subset of effector memory CD8+ T cells that seemed to build up inside melanoma tumors.

The library was obtained by the immunoSEQ multiplex PCR assay. TCRdb's version of the immuneACCESS table is confined to in-frame rearrangements and falls short of the full clone set. An unresolved V gene accounts for under half of the shortfall where checked; the remainder is of unknown origin. Here the sample has approximately 39,000 clones; 80% to 85% occur a single time. Of the sample, under 2% is held by the ten largest clones. The receptor's source is a human donor in good health. Material: Siglec-9- CD8+ T cells sorted from blood. The sample's cell subset or site label is to be understood as: CD8 T cells lacking Siglec-9.

The CDR3 sequence is CASSSRDREYEQYF. DNA sequence: TGTGCCAGCAGTTCCAGGGACAGGGAATACGAGCAGTACTTC. The chain is encoded by TRBV27 joined to TRBJ2-7; TRBD1 fits 9 bases in the junction. The CDR3 holds 14 amino acids from the cysteine to the phenylalanine. The entry retains the CDR3 DNA only, 42 bases that are in frame from base 1. V is pruned by 4 bases and J by 4 bases, leaving 5 bases of the junction without a gene match. Reading the germline V gene (reference sequence) gives CDR1 MNHEY and CDR2 SMNVEV.